Listed here are 24 T cell receptor beta chains from one sample, sequenced in a study of T-cell reconstitution after alpha-beta-depleted transplantation in children. Unique molecular identifiers featured in how the TCRbeta library was prepared. TCRdb re-analysed the PCR reads in MiXCR, keeping a single row per CDR3 protein. There are 250,000 to 400,000 distinct CDR3 sequences in the sample; 20% to 30% occur only once, and about a tenth lies in the top ten. The sample was PBMCs, mostly from graft donor cells, taken 180 days after TCRalphabeta/CD19-depleted stem cell transplant. These receptors originate from a male patient aged 10 to 17 who had a stem cell transplant for acute lymphoblastic leukemia, so the T cells may come from the graft donor.

This clonotype was observed at least ten times. The genes are TRBV5-1 and TRBJ2-3; D perhaps matches TRBD2 (6 bases). The CDR3 covers 15 residues. The ends were cut back, 0 bases at V and 5 bases at J, with 13 bases in the middle. In germline, CDR1 is SGHRS, CDR2 YFSETQ. CDR3 in amino acids: CASSLAVGGIDTQYF. The CDR3 nucleotides are TGCGCCAGCAGCTTGGCCGTCGGAGGGATAGATACGCAGTATTTT.

This clonotype was observed a handful of times. The chain combines TRBV29-1 with TRBJ1-2; TRBD1 aligns across 7 bases. CDR3 size: 16 residues. Losses at the gene ends were 6 bases for V and 4 bases for J; bases not matched to a gene: 17. Germline V lookup: CDR1 SQVTM, CDR2 ANQGSEA. The DNA for the CDR3 is TGCAGCGTAGCCGGTACCCAGGGACAGCAATTCTATGGCTACACCTTC. This sequence encodes CSVAGTQGQQFYGYTF.

This chain links TRBV21-1 with TRBJ2-3; TRBD1 was called by the table and not checked on the DNA. TRBV21-1 is termed a pseudogene. The CDR3 is 16 residues long. In DNA, the CDR3 is TGTGCCAGCAGCAAGGCCACACAGGGGAGTACAGATACGCAGTATTTT. This sequence encodes CASSKATQGSTDTQYF.

CDR3 nucleotides: TGCGCCAGCAGCCCTGGGGCTCTCAACACCGGGGAGCTGTTTTTT. Protein: CASSPGALNTGELFF. The chain uses TRBV5-1 and TRBJ2-2; maybe TRBD1 (5 bases). CDR1 and CDR2 from the germline V gene are SGHRS and YFSETQ. This CDR3 is built from 15 residues. With 4 bases removed from V and 2 bases from J, the gap between germline ends came to 12 bases. The full variable domain, with the rest looked up from reference TRBV5-1 and TRBJ2-2, is KAGVTQTPRYLIKTRGQQVTLSCSPISGHRSVSWYQQTPGQGLQFLFEYFSETQRNKGNFPGRFSGRQFSNSRSEMNVSTLELGDSALYLCASSPGALNTGELFFGEGSRLTVL.

As for this clonotype: As the CDR3 is not closed by the conserved phenylalanine or tryptophan, this likely results from a read error. The V call is TRBV29-1, the J call TRBJ2-5; D gene ambiguous. This CDR3 has 14 amino acids. Trimming pared 4 bases from V and 4 bases from J, leaving 16 bases between. Germline-derived CDR1 and CDR2 are SQVTM and ANQGSEA. For the CDR3, the DNA is TGCAGCGTTGTCCGCTTCAACAGCAGAGAGACCCAGTACCTC. This encodes CSVVRFNSRETQYL.

The chain employs TRBV5-1 and TRBJ2-3, with TRBD2 matching over 10 bases. J gave up 4 bases and V 0 bases, and 8 bases lay outside the gene matches. This CDR3 is built from 17 residues. Germline loops: CDR1 SGHRS, CDR2 YFSETQ. The chain's CDR3 is CASSLAPSGSHSDTQYF. In nucleotides, the CDR3 is TGCGCCAGCAGCTTGGCTCCTAGCGGGAGTCATTCAGATACGCAGTATTTT. Drawing the rest from reference TRBV5-1 and TRBJ2-3, the complete variable domain is KAGVTQTPRYLIKTRGQQVTLSCSPISGHRSVSWYQQTPGQGLQFLFEYFSETQRNKGNFPGRFSGRQFSNSRSEMNVSTLELGDSALYLCASSLAPSGSHSDTQYFGPGTRLTVL.

This clonotype was seen just once. The rearrangement joins TRBV18 to TRBJ1-1, with D uncertain. Trimming stripped 2 bases from V and 4 bases from J, with 14 bases between. Germline CDR1 reads KGHSH; CDR2 reads LQKENI. The CDR3 loop spans 15 amino acids. The CDR3 DNA follows: TGTGCCAGCTCACCAGTTGTTGTATTAATCACTGAAGCTTTCTTT. This sequence encodes CASSPVVVLITEAFF.

The V call is TRBV4-2, the J call TRBJ2-7; D unresolved. The CDR3 covers 14 residues. Germline V gene sequence: CDR1 LGHNA, CDR2 YNFKEQ. V lost 5 bases to trimming and J lost 2 bases, with 13 bases between them. The CDR3 DNA follows: TGTGCCAGCAGCTTTGCGACGGTAACCTACGAGCAGTACTTC. This gives the protein CASSFATVTYEQYF.

V gene TRBV5-1 combines with J gene TRBJ1-2; no clear D. This CDR3 contains 15 residues. Trimming cost V 4 bases and J 0 bases, with 13 bases left between them. Looked up from germline, CDR1 is SGHRS and CDR2 is YFSETQ. The CDR3 loop reads CASSPDDGANYGYTF. The CDR3 DNA reads as TGCGCCAGCAGCCCTGACGACGGAGCTAACTATGGCTACACCTTC.

This clonotype was seen a handful of times. The CDR3 nucleotides are TGCGCCAGCAGCTACCCAGGGAAACAAGAGACCCAGTACTTC. Translating gives CASSYPGKQETQYF. This sequence joins TRBV5-1 and TRBJ2-5; D might be TRBD1 (5 bases). Trimming took 3 bases from V and 2 from J, leaving 11 bases between them. This CDR3 is built from 14 residues. Germline loops: CDR1 SGHRS, CDR2 YFSETQ.

This clonotype was seen many times. The chain employs TRBV6-2 or TRBV6-3 and TRBJ2-5; no firm D call. CDR1 is MNHEY, CDR2 SVGEGT, per germline. With 0 bases removed from V and 2 bases from J, the gap between germline ends came to 7 bases. The CDR3 has 14 residues. CDR3 residues: CASSYSGRQETQYF. CDR3 nucleotide sequence: TGTGCCAGCAGTTACTCCGGCAGGCAAGAGACCCAGTACTTC.

This clonotype appeared a single time. The rearrangement uses TRBV13 and TRBJ1-1; possibly TRBD1 for D (6 bases). V was shortened by 6 bases and J by 1 base, with 12 bases between the two germline ends. The germline V gene encodes CDR1 PRHDT and CDR2 FYEKMQ (reference sequence). This CDR3 has 14 amino acids. This chain's CDR3 is CASRKGGANTEAFF. The CDR3 region has the DNA TGTGCCAGCAGAAAAGGGGGAGCGAACACTGAAGCTTTCTTT.

The V call is TRBV7-6, the J call TRBJ2-7, with TRBD1 identical over 8 bases. The CDR3 runs to 16 residues. Germline loops: CDR1 SGHVS, CDR2 FNYEAQ. V shed 5 bases, J shed 1 base, and the junction held 10 bases outside the gene matches. The CDR3 loop is CASSPRQGWGSYEQYF. The CDR3 coding sequence is TGTGCCAGCAGCCCCCGACAGGGGTGGGGGTCCTACGAGCAGTACTTC.

This clonotype was seen a few times. J is TRBJ2-7 and V is TRBV18, with TRBD1 identical over 9 bases. J was trimmed by 4 bases and V by 4 bases; bases with no gene match: 8. Germline V gene lookup returns CDR1 KGHSH and CDR2 LQKENI. This CDR3 region has 15 residues. CDR3: CASSRETGGLYEQYF. The CDR3 nucleotides read TGTGCCAGCTCACGAGAGACAGGGGGTCTTTACGAGCAGTACTTC.

This clonotype was seen more than once but under ten times. The chain is built from TRBV5-1 and TRBJ2-7, with 10 bases that match TRBD1. V shed 5 bases and J 3 bases; nucleotides not matched to a gene: 14. Looked up from germline, CDR1 is SGHRS and CDR2 is YFSETQ. The CDR3 is 17 residues long. In nucleotides, the CDR3 is TGCGCCAGCAGTGCCTCCCCGGGACAGGGGAGTTTCTACGAGCAGTACTTC. Translated, it gives CASSASPGQGSFYEQYF.

This clonotype was observed a handful of times. This chain uses TRBV5-6 with TRBJ1-1, with D unresolved. CDR3 size: 15 residues. With 1 base removed from V and 1 base from J, the gap between germline ends came to 11 bases. Germline V gene data show CDR1 as SGHDT and CDR2 as YYEEEE. DNA for the CDR3: TGTGCCAGCAGCTTGTTTACTCGTTCGAACACTGAAGCTTTCTTT. It yields the protein CASSLFTRSNTEAFF.

The chain links TRBV29-1 to TRBJ2-2; the match to TRBD2 covers 13 bases. V dropped 6 bases and J dropped 5; count of bases not matched to a gene: 6. The CDR3 covers 15 residues. Looked up from germline, CDR1 is SQVTM and CDR2 is ANQGSEA. The CDR3 nucleotides read TGCAGCGTACTTGGGACTAGCGGGGCTACCGGGGAGCTGTTTTTT. Protein: CSVLGTSGATGELFF.

This clonotype has just a few counts. The V and J genes are TRBV5-1 and TRBJ2-1; 13 bases agree with TRBD2. In germline, CDR1 is SGHRS, CDR2 YFSETQ. Trimming cost V 1 base and J 9 bases; bases outside gene matches: 7. CDR3 length: 16 residues. The CDR3, as DNA: TGCGCCAGCAGCTTGTTAGGACTAGCGGGAGTGAGTGAGCAGTTCTTC. It yields the protein CASSLLGLAGVSEQFF.

V is TRBV3-1 and J is TRBJ2-6; 10 nucleotides line up with TRBD1. Germline lookup yields CDR1 LGHDT and CDR2 YNNKEL (reference sequence). The CDR3 has 19 residues. In DNA form, the CDR3 reads TGTACCATCTGGCCCCAGACGGGACAGGGGCCCTCTGGGGCCAACGTCCTGACTTTC. It codes for CTIWPQTGQGPSGANVLTF.

This clonotype has just a few counts. V is TRBV5-1 and J is TRBJ2-7; D gene uncertain. Trimming pared 4 bases from V and 5 bases from J, leaving 13 bases between. CDR1 and CDR2 from the germline V gene are SGHRS and YFSETQ. This CDR3 comprises 13 residues. CDR3 coding DNA: TGCGCCAGCAGCCTCCTGGGGTTCCACGAGCAGTACTTC. It specifies CASSLLGFHEQYF.

This clonotype was observed a handful of times. The chain links TRBV7-9 to TRBJ2-5, with D perhaps matching TRBD2 (6 bases). CDR1 and CDR2 (germline): SEHNR, FQNEAQ (reference sequence). Trimming took off 9 bases at V and 3 bases at J, with 20 bases between the two ends. The CDR3 has 15 residues. The CDR3 coding sequence is TGTGCCAGTACGGCGGGGCCGTCCGAGGAAGAGACCCAGTACTTC. Translated: CASTAGPSEEETQYF.

V and J are TRBV12-3 or TRBV12-4 and TRBJ2-3; 10 nucleotides match TRBD2. The V and J ends lost 5 bases and 1 base, in that order; junction bases with no gene match: 6. This CDR3 comprises 16 residues. The CDR3 is CASSNPLAGGTDTQYF. The CDR3, as DNA: TGTGCCAGCAGTAACCCCCTAGCGGGAGGCACAGATACGCAGTATTTT.

A note on this clonotype: A single base separates this from a much larger clone, so it may be a read error. The chain has TRBV12-3 or TRBV12-4 and TRBJ2-1; 13 bases map to TRBD2. The CDR3 totals 16 residues. The V gene end was trimmed by 2 bases and the J gene end by 11 bases; junction bases not matched to a gene: 9. The CDR3 sequence is CASSLRLAGGQNKQFF. The DNA for the CDR3 is TGTGCCAGCAGTTTACGACTAGCGGGAGGTCAGAATAAGCAGTTCTTC.

The V gene is TRBV3-1, the J gene TRBJ2-4; no clear D gene. The CDR3 has 14 residues. Trimming took 0 bases from V and 10 from J, leaving 13 bases between them. CDR1 LGHDT and CDR2 YNNKEL come from the germline V gene (reference sequence). The CDR3 DNA follows: TGTGCCAGCAGCCAAGAAGGTAGCAGAAGGATTCAGTACTTC. Protein sequence: CASSQEGSRRIQYF. Drawing the rest from reference TRBV3-1 and TRBJ2-4, the complete variable domain is DTAVSQTPKYLVTQMGNDKSIKCEQNLGHDTMYWYKQDSKKFLKIMFSYNNKELIINETVPNRFSPKSPDKAHLNLHINSLELGDSAVYFCASSQEGSRRIQYFGAGTRLSVL.